The next 7 T cell receptor beta chains were all read from a single sample in a study of regulatory dendritic cells for organ transplantation. TCRdb's table, derived via immunoSEQ multiplex PCR, lists solely in-frame clones and lacks some. The sample records 25,000 to 30,000 clones, 82% being singletons. Sequencing was done on a sample of naive CD8+ T cells from blood. Subset meaning: CD45RA+ naive T cells. The source of these receptors is a human donor in good health.

This rearrangement joins TRBV9 to TRBJ2-5; 9 bases map to TRBD2. V lost 0 bases and J lost 6; bases outside the gene matches: 6. Per the germline V gene, CDR1 is SGDLS and CDR2 is YYNGEE. CDR3 length: 15 amino acids. CDR3 region: CASSVGGGAGKTQYF. For the CDR3, the DNA is TGTGCCAGCAGCGTAGGCGGGGGGGCCGGAAAGACCCAGTACTTC. The variable domain in full, with the rest retrieved from reference TRBV9 and TRBJ2-5, is DSGVTQTPKHLITATGQRVTLRCSPRSGDLSVYWYQQSLDQGLQFLIQYYNGEERAKGNILERFSAQQFPDLHSELNLSSLELGDSALYFCASSVGGGAGKTQYFGPGTRLLVL.

This clone came up a few times. This chain joins TRBV11-1 and TRBJ1-6; unclear D gene. The germline gives CDR1 SGHAT, CDR2 FQDESV (reference sequence). The CDR3 spans 14 residues. Trimming left V 8 bases short and J 0 bases short, with 8 bases between. The CDR3: CASAESSYNSPLHF. DNA for the CDR3: TGTGCCAGCGCCGAGAGCTCCTATAATTCACCCCTCCACTTT. Full variable domain (missing parts from reference TRBV11-1 and TRBJ1-6): EAEVAQSPRYKITEKSQAVAFWCDPISGHATLYWYRQILGQGPELLVQFQDESVVDDSQLPKDRFSAERLKGVDSTLKIQPAELGDSAMYLCASAESSYNSPLHFGNGTRLTVT.

The rearrangement uses TRBV5-6 and TRBJ2-7, with 7 bases lining up with TRBD1. This CDR3 comprises 12 residues. J gave up 4 bases and V 2 bases, and 0 bases lay outside the gene matches. Germline V CDR1 and CDR2: SGHDT, YYEEEE. CDR3 in amino acids: CASSFRGYEQYF. The CDR3, as DNA: TGTGCCAGCAGCTTCAGGGGGTACGAGCAGTACTTC.

This chain joins TRBV6-4 and TRBJ2-7, with D possibly matching TRBD2 (6 bases). There are 12 residues in the CDR3. The V end lost 6 bases, the J end lost 5 bases, and 11 bases lay between the germline ends. Germline loops: CDR1 MRHNA, CDR2 SNTAGT. CDR3 residues: CASRGGKDEQYF. The CDR3, as DNA: TGTGCCAGCAGGGGGGGAAAAGACGAGCAGTACTTC.

CDR3 in DNA: TGCAGCGCCCCTGAGTCCAATGAGCAGTTCTTC. This gives the protein CSAPESNEQFF. The V gene is TRBV29-1, the J gene TRBJ2-1, with D uncertain. The CDR3 totals 11 residues. The ends were cut back, 7 bases at V and 6 bases at J, with 10 bases in the middle. Germline CDR1 and CDR2: SQVTM and ANQGSEA.

The J gene is TRBJ2-2, the V gene TRBV7-8; tentative D call: TRBD2 (6 bases). Germline CDR1 is SGHVS and CDR2 is FQNEAQ. Deletions cut 3 bases from V and 6 bases from J, with 17 bases between. CDR3 length: 16 residues. CDR3 sequence (DNA): TGTGCCAGCAGCTTCGGCGGGACTTTTGGATCCGGGGAGCTGTTTTTT. It specifies CASSFGGTFGSGELFF.

The chain has TRBV5-6 and TRBJ1-5; possibly TRBD1 for D (6 bases). Germline values: CDR1 SGHDT, CDR2 YYEEEE. CDR3 length equals 14 residues. V lost 2 bases, J lost 6 bases, and 12 bases lay in between. CDR3 residues: CASSFSAGAQPQHF. The CDR3 coding sequence is TGTGCCAGCAGCTTCTCGGCAGGGGCTCAGCCCCAGCATTTT.